Listed below are T cell receptor beta chains from one sample, sequenced in a study of Ad26.COV2.S vaccination and SARS-CoV-2 variants. The method was immunoSEQ multiplex PCR; TCRdb's version includes in-frame clones alone and lacks a portion of them. The sample holds fewer than 400,000 clones, 90% seen once. Sequenced material: peripheral blood, taken in a trial of Ad26.COV2.S vaccine versus placebo. Source of these receptors: a person aged 18-60 years who received the Ad26.COV2.S COVID-19 vaccine or a placebo. The CDR3 runs from the conserved cysteine through the conserved F or W. D genes are given only for firm matches. The size of a clone is reported for some rows only, either as once, few or many, or as a class for expanded clones.

clone size: NA
J gene: TRBJ2-2
V gene: TRBV11-2
D gene: NA
CDR3 protein: CASSLGFDTGELFF
CDR3 DNA: TGTGCCAGCAGCTTGGGCTTCGACACCGGGGAGCTGTTTTTT

clone size: NA
J gene: TRBJ2-3
V gene: TRBV15
D gene: NA
CDR3 protein: CATSRDASAQYF
CDR3 DNA: TGTGCCACCAGCAGAGATGCATCTGCGCAGTATTTT

clone size: NA
J gene: TRBJ1-5
V gene: TRBV10-3
D gene: NA
CDR3 protein: CAISEGRAGNNQPQHF
CDR3 DNA: TGTGCCATCAGTGAGGGAAGGGCTGGGAACAATCAGCCCCAGCATTTT

clone size: few
J gene: TRBJ2-2
V gene: TRBV27
D gene: NA
CDR3 protein: CASSFTGELFF
CDR3 DNA: TGTGCCAGCAGTTTCACCGGGGAGCTGTTTTTT

clone size: NA
J gene: TRBJ1-2
V gene: TRBV6-1
D gene: NA
CDR3 protein: CASSETGRSSGYTF
CDR3 DNA: TGTGCCAGCAGTGAAACAGGGAGATCAAGTGGCTACACCTTC

clone size: NA
J gene: TRBJ2-1
V gene: TRBV18
D gene: NA
CDR3 protein: CASSPPLAGLDEQFF
CDR3 DNA: TGTGCCAGCTCACCCCCCTTAGCAGGTTTGGATGAGCAGTTCTTC

clone size: NA
J gene: TRBJ1-2
V gene: TRBV19
D gene: NA
CDR3 protein: CASRMVGLNYGYTF
CDR3 DNA: TGTGCCAGTAGAATGGTGGGGCTTAACTATGGCTACACCTTC

clone size: NA
J gene: TRBJ2-1
V gene: TRBV7-3
D gene: TRBD2
CDR3 protein: CASSFSGRTYNEQFF
CDR3 DNA: TGTGCCAGCAGTTTTAGCGGGAGGACGTACAATGAGCAGTTCTTC

clone size: NA
J gene: TRBJ1-3
V gene: TRBV6-6
D gene: NA
CDR3 protein: CASSLTGSGNTIYF
CDR3 DNA: TGTGCCAGCAGTTTGACGGGATCTGGAAACACCATATATTTT

clone size: NA
J gene: TRBJ1-2
V gene: TRBV21-1
D gene: NA
CDR3 protein: CASFTHGEQGGPLGGYTF
CDR3 DNA: TGTGCCAGCTTCACCCATGGGGAACAGGGAGGGCCCCTTGGAGGCTACACCTTC

clone size: once
J gene: TRBJ1-1
V gene: TRBV5-8
D gene: NA
CDR3 protein: CASSTSGALTEAFF
CDR3 DNA: TGTGCCAGCAGCACCTCGGGGGCCCTCACTGAAGCTTTCTTT

clone size: NA
J gene: TRBJ2-1
V gene: TRBV5-6
D gene: TRBD2
CDR3 protein: CASRRLAGEQFF
CDR3 DNA: TGTGCCAGCAGAAGACTAGCCGGTGAGCAGTTCTTC

clone size: NA
J gene: TRBJ1-6
V gene: TRBV4-3
D gene: NA
CDR3 protein: CASSLGEARPLHF
CDR3 DNA: TGCGCCAGCAGCCTCGGCGAGGCTAGACCCCTCCACTTT

clone size: NA
J gene: TRBJ1-6
V gene: TRBV14
D gene: NA
CDR3 protein: CASSHLSSSYNSPLHF
CDR3 DNA: TGTGCCAGCAGCCACCTCTCGAGCTCCTATAATTCACCCCTCCACTTT

clone size: NA
J gene: TRBJ1-5
V gene: TRBV4-1
D gene: TRBD1
CDR3 protein: CASSQPGQTNQPQHF
CDR3 DNA: TGCGCCAGCAGCCAGCCGGGACAGACAAATCAGCCCCAGCATTTT

clone size: NA
J gene: TRBJ2-3
V gene: TRBV5-6
D gene: TRBD1
CDR3 protein: CASSLAGTGVTDTQYF
CDR3 DNA: TGTGCCAGCAGCTTGGCCGGGACAGGGGTAACAGATACGCAGTATTTT

clone size: NA
J gene: TRBJ1-2
V gene: TRBV27
D gene: TRBD1
CDR3 protein: CASSLEGAGGYTF
CDR3 DNA: TGTGCCAGCAGTTTAGAGGGGGCAGGTGGCTACACCTTC

clone size: NA
J gene: TRBJ2-2
V gene: TRBV5-1
D gene: NA
CDR3 protein: CASSLENSDTGELFF
CDR3 DNA: TGCGCCAGCAGCTTGGAAAATAGTGACACCGGGGAGCTGTTTTTT

clone size: few
J gene: TRBJ1-1
V gene: TRBV11-2
D gene: NA
CDR3 protein: CASTQGPIAEAFF
CDR3 DNA: TGTGCCAGCACCCAGGGTCCGATCGCTGAAGCTTTCTTT

clone size: NA
J gene: TRBJ2-7
V gene: TRBV7-9
D gene: NA
CDR3 protein: CASSRETYEQYF
CDR3 DNA: TGTGCCAGCAGCCGGGAGACCTACGAGCAGTACTTC

clone size: NA
J gene: TRBJ2-7
V gene: TRBV7-9
D gene: TRBD2
CDR3 protein: CASSLGSGGYEQYF
CDR3 DNA: TGTGCCAGCAGCTTAGGGAGCGGGGGGTACGAGCAGTACTTC

clone size: NA
J gene: TRBJ1-6
V gene: TRBV7-9
D gene: NA
CDR3 protein: CASRGDPRDNSYNSPLHF
CDR3 DNA: TGTGCCAGCAGGGGGGACCCGAGGGACAACTCCTATAATTCACCCCTCCACTTT

clone size: NA
J gene: TRBJ1-5
V gene: TRBV7-2
D gene: NA
CDR3 protein: CASSPSHPQGLIEPQHF
CDR3 DNA: TGTGCCAGCAGCCCTAGCCATCCTCAGGGGTTGATAGAGCCCCAGCATTTT

clone size: NA
J gene: TRBJ1-1
V gene: TRBV7-8
D gene: TRBD1
CDR3 protein: CASSTPPTGTGANTEAFF
CDR3 DNA: TGTGCCAGCAGCACACCTCCGACCGGGACAGGGGCCAACACTGAAGCTTTCTTT

clone size: once
J gene: TRBJ1-2
V gene: TRBV15
D gene: NA
CDR3 protein: CATSIPGQSIYGYTF
CDR3 DNA: TGTGCCACCAGCATACCGGGTCAGTCGATCTATGGCTACACCTTC

clone size: once
J gene: TRBJ1-2
V gene: TRBV5-5
D gene: NA
CDR3 protein: CASSRTQVGINYGYTF
CDR3 DNA: TGTGCCAGCAGCCGGACCCAAGTAGGTATCAACTATGGCTACACCTTC

clone size: NA
J gene: TRBJ1-2
V gene: TRBV9
D gene: NA
CDR3 protein: CASSGPELGDYGYTF
CDR3 DNA: TGTGCCAGCAGCGGACCCGAGTTAGGTGATTATGGCTACACCTTC

clone size: NA
J gene: TRBJ2-3
V gene: TRBV28
D gene: NA
CDR3 protein: CASSLRDSPRLADTQYF
CDR3 DNA: TGTGCCAGCAGTTTAAGGGACTCTCCGAGGTTGGCAGATACGCAGTATTTT

clone size: once
J gene: TRBJ1-2
V gene: TRBV28
D gene: NA
CDR3 protein: CASWTFRDYGYTF
CDR3 DNA: TGTGCCAGCTGGACCTTTCGAGACTATGGCTACACCTTC

clone size: NA
J gene: TRBJ1-1
V gene: TRBV6-5
D gene: NA
CDR3 protein: CASGPSENTEAFF
CDR3 DNA: TGTGCCAGCGGTCCCTCGGAGAACACTGAAGCTTTCTTT

clone size: NA
J gene: TRBJ2-5
V gene: TRBV7-8
D gene: NA
CDR3 protein: CASKQSQETQYF
CDR3 DNA: TGTGCCAGCAAACAGAGCCAAGAGACCCAGTACTTC

clone size: NA
J gene: TRBJ2-7
V gene: TRBV7-6
D gene: NA
CDR3 protein: CASSPFLFWMGEQYF
CDR3 DNA: TGTGCCAGCAGCCCTTTTTTATTTTGGATGGGCGAGCAGTACTTC

clone size: NA
J gene: TRBJ1-1
V gene: TRBV13
D gene: NA
CDR3 protein: CASSLDQAPEAFF
CDR3 DNA: TGTGCCAGCAGCTTAGATCAGGCGCCCGAAGCTTTCTTT

clone size: once
J gene: TRBJ1-1
V gene: TRBV29-1
D gene: NA
CDR3 protein: CSVHTKHDMNTEAFF
CDR3 DNA: TGCAGCGTGCATACCAAACACGATATGAACACTGAAGCTTTCTTT

clone size: NA
J gene: TRBJ1-1
V gene: TRBV4-1
D gene: NA
CDR3 protein: CATRRGASTEAFF
CDR3 DNA: TGCGCCACCCGGCGAGGGGCTAGCACTGAAGCTTTCTTT

clone size: once
J gene: TRBJ1-6
V gene: TRBV27
D gene: NA
CDR3 protein: CASSNYRDTPYNSPLHF
CDR3 DNA: TGTGCCAGCAGTAACTACCGGGACACCCCATATAATTCACCCCTCCACTTT

clone size: NA
J gene: TRBJ1-2
V gene: TRBV7-2
D gene: NA
CDR3 protein: CASSSTNYGYTF
CDR3 DNA: TGTGCCAGCAGCTCAACTAACTATGGCTACACCTTC

clone size: NA
J gene: TRBJ2-7
V gene: TRBV6-5
D gene: NA
CDR3 protein: CASSYTDRNEQYF
CDR3 DNA: TGTGCCAGCAGTTACACGGACAGAAACGAGCAGTACTTC

clone size: NA
J gene: TRBJ1-4
V gene: TRBV6-2/TRBV6-3
D gene: TRBD1
CDR3 protein: CASSLRDSHEKLFF
CDR3 DNA: TGTGCCAGCAGTCTCCGGGACAGCCATGAAAAACTGTTTTTT

clone size: NA
J gene: TRBJ1-1
V gene: TRBV18
D gene: NA
CDR3 protein: CASSPNGSPNTEAFF
CDR3 DNA: TGTGCCAGCTCGCCAAACGGCAGCCCGAACACTGAAGCTTTCTTT

clone size: NA
J gene: TRBJ2-4
V gene: TRBV4-1
D gene: TRBD1
CDR3 protein: CASSQSGGFAKNIQYF
CDR3 DNA: TGCGCCAGCAGCCAATCAGGGGGTTTCGCCAAAAACATTCAGTACTTC

clone size: NA
J gene: TRBJ2-2
V gene: TRBV9
D gene: NA
CDR3 protein: CASSSNFGSRELFF
CDR3 DNA: TGTGCCAGCAGCTCCAACTTCGGTAGCAGGGAGCTGTTTTTT

clone size: NA
J gene: TRBJ2-1
V gene: TRBV3-1/TRBV3-2
D gene: NA
CDR3 protein: CASSQEGFGGEQFF
CDR3 DNA: TGTGCCAGCAGCCAAGAAGGATTTGGCGGGGAGCAGTTCTTC

clone size: NA
J gene: TRBJ2-3
V gene: TRBV3-1/TRBV3-2
D gene: NA
CDR3 protein: CASSQERLADTQYF
CDR3 DNA: TGTGCCAGCAGCCAAGAACGGCTAGCGGATACGCAGTATTTT

clone size: NA
J gene: TRBJ1-1
V gene: TRBV12-3/TRBV12-4
D gene: NA
CDR3 protein: CASSLSGGVEAFF
CDR3 DNA: TGTGCCAGCAGTTTAAGCGGGGGCGTAGAAGCTTTCTTT

clone size: NA
J gene: TRBJ2-1
V gene: TRBV5-1
D gene: NA
CDR3 protein: CASSLGGGAEASPRNEQFF
CDR3 DNA: TGCGCCAGCAGCCTGGGAGGGGGTGCTGAGGCTTCCCCTCGCAATGAGCAGTTCTTC

clone size: NA
J gene: TRBJ1-4
V gene: TRBV4-1
D gene: NA
CDR3 protein: CASSQVRNRNEKLFF
CDR3 DNA: TGCGCCAGCAGCCAAGTCAGGAACCGTAATGAAAAACTGTTTTTT

clone size: NA
J gene: TRBJ2-5
V gene: TRBV5-1
D gene: NA
CDR3 protein: CASSPRGVRGQETQYF
CDR3 DNA: TGCGCCAGCAGCCCTAGGGGGGTCAGGGGGCAAGAGACCCAGTACTTC

clone size: NA
J gene: TRBJ2-3
V gene: TRBV11-3
D gene: NA
CDR3 protein: CASSGTGSDTQYF
CDR3 DNA: TGTGCCAGCAGCGGTACAGGGTCCGATACGCAGTATTTT

clone size: NA
J gene: TRBJ1-2
V gene: TRBV11-2
D gene: NA
CDR3 protein: CASSLSPDSSLIYGYTF
CDR3 DNA: TGTGCCAGCAGCTTGAGTCCGGACAGCTCACTGATATATGGCTACACCTTC

clone size: NA
J gene: TRBJ1-2
V gene: TRBV7-9
D gene: NA
CDR3 protein: CASSYRTANFYGYTF
CDR3 DNA: TGTGCCAGCAGCTATCGGACAGCCAACTTTTATGGCTACACCTTC

clone size: once
J gene: TRBJ1-2
V gene: TRBV12-3/TRBV12-4
D gene: TRBD1
CDR3 protein: CASRDRDYYGYTF
CDR3 DNA: TGTGCCAGCAGGGACAGGGATTACTATGGCTACACCTTC

clone size: NA
J gene: TRBJ2-1
V gene: TRBV18
D gene: NA
CDR3 protein: CASSPPGNEQFF
CDR3 DNA: TGTGCCAGCTCACCACCGGGGAATGAGCAGTTCTTC